This T cell receptor (beta chain) was recorded in a study of tumor and adjacent non-tumor tissue in lung cancer. The CDR3 is made up of 14 amino acids. Germline V lookup: CDR1 DFQATT, CDR2 SNEGSKA (reference sequence). RNA was extracted from bulk tissue without any cell sorting. Three rounds of nested PCR, following a modified ARM-PCR protocol, produced the TCRbeta library. TCRdb fed the multiplex PCR reads into MiXCR, producing one record per CDR3 protein. The sample contains more than 120,000 distinct CDR3 sequences, around 60% of which appear only once. A word on this clonotype: The junction departs from germline at one end; a sequencing error may be responsible.

Material: lung tumor tissue. The chain is built from TRBV20-1 and TRBJ1-1, with 10 bases that match TRBD1. This receptor was obtained from a man in his sixties with small cell lung cancer. CDR3 DNA sequence: TGCAGTGCTAGAGGACAGGGGGCCCTCACTGAAGCCTTCTTT. It codes for CSARGQGALTEAFF.